This TCR beta chain was retrieved from a study of cytomegalovirus exposure and HLA in healthy donors. Turning to the study itself: Samples from HLA-typed donors yielded approximately 80 million unique TCRs in an early data release. Study outcomes and limitations: TCR beta V segments were, for the most part, productive about 90% or about 30% of the time in an earlier analysis.

Comment on this clone: As yet, its antigen is unknown.

13 Jbeta primers and 60 Vbeta primers were used for the PCR. Clones were sequenced by immunoSEQ multiplex PCR, and TCRdb holds only the in-frame ones, with some missing. This table holds approximately 81,000 clones, roughly 83% found once. CDR3 length equals 21 residues. Trimming cost V 0 bases and J 0 bases; bases outside gene matches: 10. CDR1 MDHEN and CDR2 SYDVKM come from the germline V gene. Material for sequencing was PBMCs. This receptor was obtained from a woman in her forties or fifties in good health and CMV-seronegative. The chain couples TRBV28 to TRBJ2-2, with TRBD2 matching over 13 bases. The CDR3 DNA follows: TGTGCCAGCAGTTTATGGGACCCGGGACTAGCGGGGCTCGCGAACACCGGGGAGCTGTTTTTT. It yields the protein CASSLWDPGLAGLANTGELFF.